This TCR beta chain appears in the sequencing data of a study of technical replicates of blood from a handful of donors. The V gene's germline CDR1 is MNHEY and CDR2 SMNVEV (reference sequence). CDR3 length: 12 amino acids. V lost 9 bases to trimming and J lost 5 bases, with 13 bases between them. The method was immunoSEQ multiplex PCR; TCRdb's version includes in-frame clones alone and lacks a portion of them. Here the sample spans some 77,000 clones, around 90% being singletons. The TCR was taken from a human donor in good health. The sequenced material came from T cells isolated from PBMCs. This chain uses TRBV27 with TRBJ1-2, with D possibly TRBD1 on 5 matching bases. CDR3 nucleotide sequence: TGTGCCAGTCGACAGTCTGGGTATGGCTACACCTTC. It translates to CASRQSGYGYTF.